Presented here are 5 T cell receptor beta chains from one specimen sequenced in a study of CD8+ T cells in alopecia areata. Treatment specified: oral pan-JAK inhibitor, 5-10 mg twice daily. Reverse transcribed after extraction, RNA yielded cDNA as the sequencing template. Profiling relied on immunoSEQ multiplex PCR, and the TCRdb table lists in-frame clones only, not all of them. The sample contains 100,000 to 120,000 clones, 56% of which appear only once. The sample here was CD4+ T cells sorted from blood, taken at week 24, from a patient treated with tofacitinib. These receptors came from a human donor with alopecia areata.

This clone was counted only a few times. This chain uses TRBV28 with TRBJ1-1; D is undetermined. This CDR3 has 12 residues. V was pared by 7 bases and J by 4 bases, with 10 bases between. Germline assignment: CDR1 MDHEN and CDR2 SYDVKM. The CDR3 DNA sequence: TGTGCCAGCACCTTACCTGGCACTGAAGCTTTCTTT. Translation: CASTLPGTEAFF.

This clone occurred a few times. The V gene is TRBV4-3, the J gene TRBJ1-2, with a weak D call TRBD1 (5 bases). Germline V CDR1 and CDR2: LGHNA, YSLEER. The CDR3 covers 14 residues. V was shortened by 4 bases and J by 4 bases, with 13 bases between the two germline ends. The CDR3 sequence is CASSRAGGGYGYTF. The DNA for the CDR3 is TGCGCCAGCAGCCGGGCAGGTGGGGGCTATGGCTACACCTTC.

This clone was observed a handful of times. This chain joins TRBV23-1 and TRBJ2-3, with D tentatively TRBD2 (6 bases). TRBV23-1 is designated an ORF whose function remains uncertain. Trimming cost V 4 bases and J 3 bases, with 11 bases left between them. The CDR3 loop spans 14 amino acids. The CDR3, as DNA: TGCGCCAGCAGTCTGGGGGGAAGGACAGATACGCAGTATTTT. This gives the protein CASSLGGRTDTQYF.

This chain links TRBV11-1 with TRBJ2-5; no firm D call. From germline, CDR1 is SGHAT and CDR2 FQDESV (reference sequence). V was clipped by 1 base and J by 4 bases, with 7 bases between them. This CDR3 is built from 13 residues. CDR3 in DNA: TGTGCCAGCAGCTTAGACGTGGCAGAGACCCAGTACTTC. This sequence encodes CASSLDVAETQYF.

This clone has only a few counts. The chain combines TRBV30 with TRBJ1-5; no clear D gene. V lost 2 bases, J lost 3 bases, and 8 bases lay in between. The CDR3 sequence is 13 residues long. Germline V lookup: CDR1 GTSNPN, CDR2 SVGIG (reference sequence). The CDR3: CAWSSRFNQPQHF. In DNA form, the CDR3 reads TGTGCCTGGAGTAGCCGCTTCAATCAGCCCCAGCATTTT.